This TCR beta chain was recovered during a study of cytomegalovirus exposure and HLA in healthy donors. Study summary: Inside one of the first data releases sat some 93 million unique TCRs taken from HLA-typed donors.

Study-wide points: Further analysis was carried out later, and it showed several of the most significant clusters appearing linked to common viral pathogens. The authors confirmed in vitro that a few CMV-associated chains were specific for CMV antigens. In a later analysis, TCR beta V- and J-gene trimming was associated with a missense DCLRE1C variant.

The PCR had 60 Vbeta and 13 Jbeta primers. The protocol was immunoSEQ multiplex PCR, while the TCRdb copy is restricted to in-frame clones and leaves out a portion. Seen here are approximately 150,000 clones, 55% to 75% observed once, and the top ten hold around 7.1%. Points on this clone: Its antigen is undetermined.

The sequence was collected from a woman aged 60-75 years in good health and CMV-seropositive. The source material was PBMCs.

CDR3 nucleotides: TGTGCCAGCAGCAAACTAGCGGGAGGGAGCTCCTACAATGAGCAGTTCTTC. It translates to CASSKLAGGSSYNEQFF. The rearrangement links TRBV11-3 to TRBJ2-1, with TRBD2 matching 13 bases. This CDR3 has 17 amino acids. The junction had 4 bases not matched to a gene; V was cut back by 5 bases and J by 0 bases. Germline V gene sequence: CDR1 SGHNT, CDR2 YENEEA.